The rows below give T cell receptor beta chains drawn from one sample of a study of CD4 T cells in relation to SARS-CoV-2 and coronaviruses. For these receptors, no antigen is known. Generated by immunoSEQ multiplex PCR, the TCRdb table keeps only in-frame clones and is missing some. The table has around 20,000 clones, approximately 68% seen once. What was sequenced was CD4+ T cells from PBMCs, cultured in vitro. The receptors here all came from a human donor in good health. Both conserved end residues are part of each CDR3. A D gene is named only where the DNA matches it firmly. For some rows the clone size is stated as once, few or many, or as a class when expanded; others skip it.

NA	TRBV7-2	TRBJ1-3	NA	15	CASRAVENFGNTIYF	TGTGCCAGCAGGGCGGTGGAGAATTTTGGAAACACCATATATTTT
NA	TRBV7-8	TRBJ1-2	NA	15	CASSQQRQLNYGYTF	TGTGCCAGCAGCCAGCAGAGACAGCTTAACTATGGCTACACCTTC
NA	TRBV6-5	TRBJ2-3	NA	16	CASSYSSDLTTDTQYF	TGTGCCAGCAGTTACTCGAGCGACTTAACCACAGATACGCAGTATTTT
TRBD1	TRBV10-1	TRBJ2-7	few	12	CASSGDSYEQYF	TGCGCCAGCAGCGGGGACAGCTACGAGCAGTACTTC
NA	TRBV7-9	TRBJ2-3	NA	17	CASSPPRRRGRTDTQYF	TGTGCCAGCAGCCCCCCAAGGAGGAGGGGGCGAACAGATACGCAGTATTTT
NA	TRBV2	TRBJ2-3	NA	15	CASSGWGASTDTQYF	TGTGCCAGCAGTGGTTGGGGGGCAAGCACAGATACGCAGTATTTT
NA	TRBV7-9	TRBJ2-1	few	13	CASSRGAPNEQFF	TGTGCCAGCAGCCGCGGGGCCCCAAATGAGCAGTTCTTC
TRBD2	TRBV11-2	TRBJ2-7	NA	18	CASSPRKAGVEYVYEQYF	TGTGCCAGCAGCCCCAGGAAAGCGGGAGTGGAATATGTCTACGAGCAGTACTTC
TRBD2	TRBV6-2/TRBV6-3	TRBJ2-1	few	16	CASSYVSGRAYNEQFF	TGTGCCAGCAGTTACGTGAGCGGGAGGGCCTACAATGAGCAGTTCTTC
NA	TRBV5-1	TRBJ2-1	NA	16	CASSFGSSGPYNEQFF	TGCGCCAGCAGCTTCGGGTCGAGCGGGCCATACAATGAGCAGTTCTTC
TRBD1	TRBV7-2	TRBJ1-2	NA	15	CASSRDRNANYGYTF	TGTGCCAGCAGCCGGGACAGGAATGCTAACTATGGCTACACCTTC
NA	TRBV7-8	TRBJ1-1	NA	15	CASSLVQGTGTEAFF	TGTGCCAGCAGCTTAGTCCAGGGGACTGGGACTGAAGCTTTCTTT
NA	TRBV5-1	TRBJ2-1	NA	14	CASSFLDSYNEQFF	TGCGCCAGCAGCTTCCTGGACTCCTACAATGAGCAGTTCTTC
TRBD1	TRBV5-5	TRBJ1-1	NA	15	CASSIIQGEGTEAFF	TGTGCCAGCAGCATCATACAGGGGGAGGGCACTGAAGCTTTCTTT
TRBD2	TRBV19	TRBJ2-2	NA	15	CASSLAALNTGELFF	TGTGCCAGTAGCCTAGCGGCTTTGAACACCGGGGAGCTGTTTTTT
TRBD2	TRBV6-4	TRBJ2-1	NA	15	CASSDLGLAGTEQFF	TGTGCCAGCAGTGACTTGGGACTAGCGGGAACTGAGCAGTTCTTC
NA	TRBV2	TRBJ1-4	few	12	CASIGGNEKLFF	TGTGCCAGCATCGGAGGGAACGAAAAACTGTTTTTT
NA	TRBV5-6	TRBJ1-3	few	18	CASRASGSVFSSGNTIYF	TGTGCCAGCAGAGCCTCCGGGTCAGTCTTTAGCTCTGGAAACACCATATATTTT
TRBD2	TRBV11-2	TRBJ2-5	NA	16	CASSSGLAGDQETQYF	TGTGCCAGCAGCTCGGGACTAGCGGGGGATCAAGAGACCCAGTACTTC
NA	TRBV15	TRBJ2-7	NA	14	CATSRRDTTYEQYF	TGTGCCACCAGCAGACGGGACACCACCTACGAGCAGTACTTC
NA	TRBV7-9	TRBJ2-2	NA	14	CASSPVDPTGELFF	TGTGCCAGCAGCCCGGTGGACCCGACCGGGGAGCTGTTTTTT
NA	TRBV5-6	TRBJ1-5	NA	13	CASSLGSRVPQHF	TGTGCCAGCAGCTTGGGGAGTCGGGTGCCCCAGCATTTT
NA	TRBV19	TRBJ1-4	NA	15	CASSPWRGTNEKLFF	TGTGCCAGTAGTCCATGGCGGGGGACTAATGAAAAACTGTTTTTT
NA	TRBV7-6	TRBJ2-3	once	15	CASKLGSRREDTQYF	TGTGCCAGCAAATTGGGATCCAGGAGGGAAGATACGCAGTATTTT
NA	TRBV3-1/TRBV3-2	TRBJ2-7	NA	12	CASSQEQDEQYF	TGTGCCAGCAGCCAAGAACAGGACGAGCAGTACTTC
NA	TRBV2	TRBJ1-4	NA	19	CASTERGRGRQRTNEKLFF	TGTGCCAGCACCGAAAGGGGACGGGGGAGACAGAGAACTAATGAAAAACTGTTTTTT
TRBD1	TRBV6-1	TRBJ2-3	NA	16	CASSEAGTGIADTQYF	TGTGCCAGCAGTGAAGCCGGGACAGGGATCGCAGATACGCAGTATTTT
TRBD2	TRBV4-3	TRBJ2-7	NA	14	CASSQDPGGYEQYF	TGCGCCAGCAGCCAAGATCCGGGGGGGTACGAGCAGTACTTC
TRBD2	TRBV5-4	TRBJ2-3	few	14	CASSFWTSVDTQYF	TGTGCCAGCAGCTTTTGGACTAGCGTCGATACGCAGTATTTT
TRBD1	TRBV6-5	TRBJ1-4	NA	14	CASSSGGKFEKLFF	TGTGCCAGCAGTTCAGGGGGTAAATTTGAAAAACTGTTTTTT
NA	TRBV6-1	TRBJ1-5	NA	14	CASSEATRDQPQHF	TGTGCCAGCAGTGAAGCGACCCGGGATCAGCCCCAGCATTTT
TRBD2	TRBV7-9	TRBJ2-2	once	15	CASSLGLAGTGELFF	TGTGCCAGCAGCTTAGGACTAGCGGGGACCGGGGAGCTGTTTTTT
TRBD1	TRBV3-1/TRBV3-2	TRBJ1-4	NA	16	CASSPTTGVGTEKLFF	TGTGCCAGCAGCCCAACTACAGGGGTGGGTACTGAAAAACTGTTTTTT
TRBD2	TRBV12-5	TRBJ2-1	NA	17	CASAPLAGGRSYNEQFF	TGTGCTAGTGCCCCCCTAGCGGGAGGGCGCTCCTACAATGAGCAGTTCTTC
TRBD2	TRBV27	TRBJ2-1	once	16	CASRSIAGARYNEQFF	TGTGCCAGCAGATCGATAGCGGGGGCCCGCTACAATGAGCAGTTCTTC
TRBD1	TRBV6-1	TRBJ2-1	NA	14	CASSETGDRNEQFF	TGTGCCAGCAGTGAAACAGGGGATAGAAATGAGCAGTTCTTC
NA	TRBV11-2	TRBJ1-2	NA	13	CASGMGGDRGYTF	TGTGCCAGCGGGATGGGGGGGGATAGAGGCTACACCTTC
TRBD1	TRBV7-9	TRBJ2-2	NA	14	CATPGQANTGELFF	TGTGCCACCCCGGGACAGGCGAACACCGGGGAGCTGTTTTTT
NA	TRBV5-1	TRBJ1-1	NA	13	CASSSSAGTQAFF	TGCGCCAGCAGCTCTTCTGCGGGGACTCAAGCTTTCTTT
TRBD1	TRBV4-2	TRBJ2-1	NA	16	CASSLNRGLATGEQFF	TGTGCCAGCAGCTTAAACAGGGGTCTAGCCACTGGTGAGCAGTTCTTC
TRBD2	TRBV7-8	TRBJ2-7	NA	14	CASSLAASGSEQYF	TGTGCCAGCAGCTTAGCGGCTAGCGGGAGCGAGCAGTACTTC
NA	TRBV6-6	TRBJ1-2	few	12	CASSPLGGGYTF	TGTGCCAGCAGCCCCCTTGGGGGTGGCTACACCTTC
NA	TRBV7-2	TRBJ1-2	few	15	CASSLVLEPNYGYTF	TGTGCCAGCAGCTTAGTTCTGGAGCCAAACTATGGCTACACCTTC
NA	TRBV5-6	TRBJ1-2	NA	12	CASSLGVYGYTF	TGTGCCAGCAGCTTGGGGGTCTATGGCTACACCTTC
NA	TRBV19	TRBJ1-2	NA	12	CASTDRTAAYTF	TGTGCCAGTACCGATCGGACAGCCGCCTACACCTTC
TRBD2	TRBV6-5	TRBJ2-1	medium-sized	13	CASGLAGGNEQFF	TGTGCCAGCGGACTAGCGGGAGGCAATGAGCAGTTCTTC
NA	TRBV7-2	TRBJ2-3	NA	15	CASSLVVGGSDTQYF	TGTGCCAGCAGCTTAGTGGTGGGGGGTTCTGATACGCAGTATTTT
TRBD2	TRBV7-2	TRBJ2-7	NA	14	CASSLAVLAGEQYF	TGTGCCAGCAGCTTAGCGGTGCTAGCGGGGGAGCAGTACTTC
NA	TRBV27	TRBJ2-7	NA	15	CASSLGAGISYEQYF	TGTGCCAGCAGTTTAGGAGCGGGCATCTCCTACGAGCAGTACTTC
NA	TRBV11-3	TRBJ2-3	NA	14	CASSFPYNTDTQYF	TGTGCCAGCAGCTTTCCTTATAACACAGATACGCAGTATTTT
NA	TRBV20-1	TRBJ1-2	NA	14	CSASASGSDYGYTF	TGCAGTGCTAGTGCCTCCGGGAGCGACTATGGCTACACCTTC
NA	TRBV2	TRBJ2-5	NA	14	CASGLRSDAETQYF	TGTGCCAGCGGTCTAAGATCTGACGCGGAGACCCAGTACTTC
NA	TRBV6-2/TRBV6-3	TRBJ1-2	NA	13	CASSVGPSLGYTF	TGTGCCAGCAGTGTCGGGCCGTCTTTGGGCTACACCTTC
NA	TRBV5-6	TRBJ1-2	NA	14	CASSLAGGGGGYTF	TGTGCCAGCAGCTTGGCTGGAGGCGGGGGTGGCTACACCTTC
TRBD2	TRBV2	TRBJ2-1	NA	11	CASREGLSAFF	TGTGCCAGCCGGGAGGGTTTGTCGGCGTTCTTC
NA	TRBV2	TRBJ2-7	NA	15	CASTPRSSGSSEQYF	TGTGCCAGCACCCCGAGATCCAGCGGTAGTTCCGAGCAGTACTTC